Presented here are 16 T cell receptor beta chains from one specimen sequenced in a study of T cells after yellow fever vaccination. TCRdb recomputed calls from the 5' RACE reads with MiXCR, one row per CDR3 protein. The sample consists of about 99,000 distinct CDR3 sequences, around 5.8% of them appearing once. Sample: CD8+ T cells sorted from PBMCs, taken 10 days after the yellow fever booster vaccination. The receptor source for this set is a man aged 18 to 35 who received the YFV17D yellow fever vaccine.

This clonotype has ten or more counts. The chain carries TRBV4-1 and TRBJ2-1; perhaps TRBD2 as D (5 bases). Germline V gene sequence: CDR1 MGHRA, CDR2 YSYEKL. CDR3 length: 15 amino acids. V dropped 0 bases and J dropped 9 bases, with 15 bases sitting between them. The CDR3 loop is CASSQESGLRPEQFF. The CDR3 DNA reads TGCGCCAGCAGCCAAGAGAGCGGACTTCGACCTGAGCAGTTCTTC.

This clonotype was found a few times. The chain carries TRBV20-1 and TRBJ2-1; D not resolved. The germline V and J ends were trimmed by 0 bases and 2 bases, with 11 bases remaining between them. The germline V gene has CDR1 DFQATT and CDR2 SNEGSKA (reference sequence). The CDR3 spans 15 residues. CDR3 sequence: CSAREASQAYNEQFF. CDR3 in DNA: TGCAGTGCTAGAGAGGCGAGTCAGGCCTACAATGAGCAGTTCTTC.

The V and J genes are TRBV11-3 and TRBJ2-5; tentatively, D is TRBD2 (6 bases). Between the trimmed V and J ends, which lost 0 bases and 2 bases, there was a span of 10 bases. CDR1 and CDR2 from the germline V gene are SGHNT and YENEEA. This CDR3 has 15 amino acids. This CDR3 is CASSLDAGNQETQYF. The CDR3 DNA follows: TGTGCCAGCAGCTTAGATGCGGGGAATCAAGAGACCCAGTACTTC.

This chain uses TRBV13 with TRBJ1-1, with D perhaps matching TRBD1 (5 bases). Germline CDR1 reads PRHDT; CDR2 reads FYEKMQ (reference sequence). Trimming removed 5 bases at V and 1 base at J, with 14 bases between. The CDR3 totals 15 residues. CDR3 loop: CASSLRFGTNTEAFF. CDR3 in DNA: TGTGCCAGCAGCCTCCGGTTTGGGACGAACACTGAAGCTTTCTTT.

This clonotype was observed a few times. A much larger clone lies a single base off, so this may be a read error. The CDR3 carries no conserved terminal phenylalanine or tryptophan, so it likely arises from a read error. The chain employs TRBV29-1 and TRBJ2-5; weak D call: TRBD2 (5 bases). V shed 4 bases and J shed 1 base, with 7 bases lying between them. Germline V CDR1 and CDR2: SQVTM, ANQGSEA. CDR3 length: 12 residues. In DNA, the CDR3 is TGCAGCGTTGGGAGGAGCCAAGAGACCCAGTACTTG. This codes for CSVGRSQETQYL.

The gene calls are TRBV2 and TRBJ2-3; the D call may be TRBD1 or TRBD2 (5 bases each). The V end lost 7 bases, the J end lost 2 bases, and 13 bases lay between the germline ends. Germline assignment: CDR1 SNHLY and CDR2 FYNNEI. CDR3 length equals 14 residues. As DNA, the CDR3 is TGTGCCAGCACCGGGGCCTCTGTCACAGATACGCAGTATTTT. This gives the protein CASTGASVTDTQYF.

This clonotype was counted between two and nine times. The chain is built from TRBV6-5 and TRBJ2-5; D unresolved. The V end was cut by 2 bases, the J end by 5 bases, with 9 bases between. This CDR3 is 13 amino acids long. Germline V gene data show CDR1 as MNHEY and CDR2 as SVGAGI. The CDR3 here is CASSYKAVETQYF. CDR3 sequence (DNA): TGTGCCAGCAGTTACAAGGCGGTGGAGACCCAGTACTTC.

This clonotype came up a few times. This rearrangement joins TRBV28 to TRBJ1-1; the D gene is possibly TRBD1 (5 bases). Germline V CDR1 and CDR2: MDHEN, SYDVKM. The germline V and J ends were trimmed by 3 bases and 5 bases, with 10 bases remaining between them. The CDR3 runs to 13 residues. CDR3 residues: CASSFRGETEAFF. In DNA form, the CDR3 reads TGTGCCAGCAGTTTCCGAGGGGAGACTGAAGCTTTCTTT. Based on the CDR3 plus reference TRBV28 and TRBJ1-1, the full variable domain is DVKVTQSSRYLVKRTGEKVFLECVQDMDHENMFWYRQDPGLGLRLIYFSYDVKMKEKGDIPEGYSVSREKKERFSLILESASTNQTSMYLCASSFRGETEAFFGQGTRLTVV.

V usage is TRBV6-1 and J usage is TRBJ2-3; 9 nucleotides match TRBD2. J gave up 2 bases and V 3 bases, and 12 bases lay outside the gene matches. Germline CDR1 and CDR2: MNHNS and SASEGT. CDR3 length: 18 amino acids. The CDR3 DNA reads TGTGCCAGCAGTGACATCGGCGTCCGACTAGCGGACACAGATACGCAGTATTTT. Residues: CASSDIGVRLADTDTQYF.

This clonotype showed up just a few times. The chain couples TRBV18 to TRBJ2-5; 9 nucleotides agree with TRBD1. After removal of 4 bases from V and 1 base from J, the junction contained 4 bases not matched to a gene. The CDR3 has 15 residues. Germline V lookup: CDR1 KGHSH, CDR2 LQKENI. The CDR3 coding sequence is TGTGCCAGCTCACGCCGGGACAGGGTCCAAGAGACCCAGTACTTC. Protein sequence: CASSRRDRVQETQYF.

This clonotype was found many times. This chain joins TRBV7-9 and TRBJ1-5; D is undetermined. The V gene's germline CDR1 is SEHNR and CDR2 FQNEAQ (reference sequence). V lost 0 bases, J lost 1 base, and 4 bases lay in between. The CDR3 has 14 residues. The CDR3 DNA follows: TGTGCCAGCAGCTTAGCTGGGAGCAATCAGCCCCAGCATTTT. This encodes CASSLAGSNQPQHF.

There are many counts of this clonotype. V usage is TRBV4-2 and J usage is TRBJ1-2, with D perhaps TRBD1 (5 bases). Germline CDR1 and CDR2: LGHNA and YNFKEQ. V lost 5 bases and J lost 4, with 17 bases in between. The CDR3 loop spans 15 amino acids. CDR3 amino acids: CASSVESGTPYGYTF. The CDR3 DNA sequence: TGTGCCAGCAGCGTAGAATCCGGGACGCCCTATGGCTACACCTTC.

This clonotype was seen more than once but under ten times. The chain uses TRBV11-2 and TRBJ2-1, with D perhaps being TRBD1 or TRBD2 (6 bases each). With 8 bases removed from V and 6 bases from J, the gap between germline ends came to 14 bases. CDR1 is SGHAT, CDR2 FQNNGV, per germline. This CDR3 comprises 13 residues. The CDR3 is CASRRGGGNEQFF. CDR3 DNA sequence: TGTGCCAGCCGACGCGGAGGGGGCAATGAGCAGTTCTTC.

V is TRBV7-8 and J is TRBJ2-1; D may be TRBD1 or TRBD2 (5 bases each). V shed 5 bases and J shed 2 bases, with 16 bases lying between them. The CDR3 runs to 16 residues. Germline V gene sequence: CDR1 SGHVS, CDR2 FQNEAQ. The CDR3 spells CASSPPGTPTYNEQFF. The CDR3, as DNA: TGTGCCAGCAGCCCTCCCGGGACCCCTACCTACAATGAGCAGTTCTTC.

This chain joins TRBV19 and TRBJ1-2; TRBD1 matches at 9 bases. CDR1 is LNHDA and CDR2 is SQIVND in the germline V gene (reference sequence). This CDR3 contains 15 residues. V trimming: 5 bases; J trimming: 6 bases; junction bases outside the gene matches: 10. The CDR3: CASSLLWDREHGYTF. CDR3 DNA: TGTGCCAGTAGTCTTCTGTGGGACAGGGAACATGGCTACACCTTC.

CDR3 amino acids: CASSLARGPQRKTQYF. The CDR3 DNA reads as TGTGCCAGCAGTTTAGCGCGGGGACCCCAAAGGAAGACCCAGTACTTC. This chain connects TRBV12-3 or TRBV12-4 to TRBJ2-5; tentatively, D is TRBD2 (6 bases). The CDR3 sequence is 16 residues long. Trimming pared 0 bases from V and 6 bases from J, leaving 17 bases between.